The clone carrying this T cell receptor (beta chain) was seen just once. Primers for the PCR totalled 60 Vbeta and 13 Jbeta. Profiling relied on immunoSEQ multiplex PCR, and the TCRdb table lists in-frame clones only, not all of them. Of some 120,000 clones in the sample, more than 75% were seen once. The entry originates in a study of cytomegalovirus exposure and HLA in healthy donors. The sequenced sample consisted of PBMCs. This clonotype originated in a man aged 30-40 years in good health and CMV-seropositive.

This CDR3 is CASTKRGGYTF. The CDR3 nucleotides are TGTGCCAGCACTAAACGGGGGGGCTACACCTTC. This chain links TRBV5-6 with TRBJ1-2; TRBD1 might be the D (5 bases). CDR1 SGHDT and CDR2 YYEEEE come from the germline V gene. The length of the CDR3 is 11 residues. V lost 6 bases, J lost 8 bases, and 11 bases lay in between. The full variable domain, with the rest looked up from reference TRBV5-6 and TRBJ1-2, is DAGVTQSPTHLIKTRGQQVTLRCSPKSGHDTVSWYQQALGQGPQFIFQYYEEEERQRGNFPDRFSGHQFPNYSSELNVNALLLGDSALYLCASTKRGGYTFGSGTRLTVV.